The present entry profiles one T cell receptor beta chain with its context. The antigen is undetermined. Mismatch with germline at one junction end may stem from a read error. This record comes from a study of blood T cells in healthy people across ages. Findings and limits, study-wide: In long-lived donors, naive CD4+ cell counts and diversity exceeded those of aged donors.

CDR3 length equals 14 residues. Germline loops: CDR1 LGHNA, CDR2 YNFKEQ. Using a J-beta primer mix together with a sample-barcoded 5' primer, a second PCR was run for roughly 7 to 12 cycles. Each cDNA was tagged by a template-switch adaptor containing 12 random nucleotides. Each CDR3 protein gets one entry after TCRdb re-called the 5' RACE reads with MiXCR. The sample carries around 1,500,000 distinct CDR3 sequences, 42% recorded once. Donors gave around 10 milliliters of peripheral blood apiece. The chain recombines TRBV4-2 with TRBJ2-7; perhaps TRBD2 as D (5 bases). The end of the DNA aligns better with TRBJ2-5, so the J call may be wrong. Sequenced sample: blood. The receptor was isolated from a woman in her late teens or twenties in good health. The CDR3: CASSQGADQVTQYF. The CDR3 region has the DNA TGTGCCAGCAGCCAGGGAGCGGACCAAGTGACCCAGTACTTC.